This T cell receptor beta chain stems from a study of blood T cell repertoires in COVID-19. Study-wide background: T cells, B-cell-depleted T cells, or PBMCs provided the cDNA or gDNA that served as material.

Assay: immunoSEQ multiplex PCR; the TCRdb copy retains only in-frame clones and omits some. The table includes around 70,000 clones, about 89% detected once. The CDR3 sequence is 16 residues long. Trimming left V 8 bases short and J 2 bases short, with 20 bases between. CDR1 MGHRA and CDR2 YSYEKL come from the germline V gene. This receptor was taken from a man in his 60s with acute or convalescent COVID-19. The V and J genes are TRBV4-1 and TRBJ2-3; maybe TRBD1 (6 bases). Sequencing input: peripheral blood. The CDR3 sequence is CASSDSQGRPTDTQYF. The DNA for the CDR3 is TGCGCCAGCTCCGATTCACAGGGTCGCCCCACAGATACGCAGTATTTT.